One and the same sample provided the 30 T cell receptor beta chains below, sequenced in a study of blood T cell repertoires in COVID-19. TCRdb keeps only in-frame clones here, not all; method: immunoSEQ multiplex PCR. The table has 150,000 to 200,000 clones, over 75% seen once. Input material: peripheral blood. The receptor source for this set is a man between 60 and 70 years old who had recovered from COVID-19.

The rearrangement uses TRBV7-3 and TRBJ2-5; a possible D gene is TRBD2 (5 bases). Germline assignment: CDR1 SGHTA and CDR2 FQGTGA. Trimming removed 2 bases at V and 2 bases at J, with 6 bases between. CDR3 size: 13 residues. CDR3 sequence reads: CASSLSGQETQYF. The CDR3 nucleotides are TGTGCCAGCAGCTTATCGGGACAAGAGACCCAGTACTTC.

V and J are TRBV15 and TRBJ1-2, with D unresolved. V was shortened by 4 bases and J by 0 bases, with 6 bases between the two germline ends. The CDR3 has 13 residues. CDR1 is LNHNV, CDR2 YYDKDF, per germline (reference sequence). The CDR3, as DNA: TGTGCCACCAGCACTAGGTCTAACTATGGCTACACCTTC. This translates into CATSTRSNYGYTF.

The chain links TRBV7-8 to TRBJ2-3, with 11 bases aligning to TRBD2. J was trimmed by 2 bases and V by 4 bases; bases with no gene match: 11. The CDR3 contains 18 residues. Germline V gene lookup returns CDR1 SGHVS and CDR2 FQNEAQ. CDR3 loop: CASSSRILAGVTTDTQYF. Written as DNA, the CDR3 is TGTGCCAGCAGCTCCCGGATACTAGCGGGGGTAACCACAGATACGCAGTATTTT.

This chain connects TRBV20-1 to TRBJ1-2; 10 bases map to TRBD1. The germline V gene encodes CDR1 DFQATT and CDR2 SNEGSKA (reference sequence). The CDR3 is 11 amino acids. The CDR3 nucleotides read TGCAGCGGACAGGGGGACTATGGCTACACCTTC. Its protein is CSGQGDYGYTF.

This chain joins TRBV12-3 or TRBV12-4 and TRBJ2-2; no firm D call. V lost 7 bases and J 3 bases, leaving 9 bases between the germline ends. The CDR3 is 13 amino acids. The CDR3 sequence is CASKTEDTGELFF. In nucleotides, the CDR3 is TGTGCCAGCAAGACCGAGGACACCGGGGAGCTGTTTTTT.

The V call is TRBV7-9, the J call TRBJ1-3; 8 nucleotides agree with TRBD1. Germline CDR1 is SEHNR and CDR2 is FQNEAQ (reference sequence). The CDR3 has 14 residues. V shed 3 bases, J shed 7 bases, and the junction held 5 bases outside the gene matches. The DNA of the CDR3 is TGTGCCAGCAGCTTGGACAGGGAAGGGAACACCATATATTTT. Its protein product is CASSLDREGNTIYF.

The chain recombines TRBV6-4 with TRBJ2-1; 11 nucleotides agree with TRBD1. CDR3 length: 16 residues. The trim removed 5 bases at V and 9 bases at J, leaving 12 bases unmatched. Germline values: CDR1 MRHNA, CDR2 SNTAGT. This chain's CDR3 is CASSLSGTGGFGEQFF. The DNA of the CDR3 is TGTGCCAGCAGTCTCTCCGGGACAGGGGGGTTTGGTGAGCAGTTCTTC.

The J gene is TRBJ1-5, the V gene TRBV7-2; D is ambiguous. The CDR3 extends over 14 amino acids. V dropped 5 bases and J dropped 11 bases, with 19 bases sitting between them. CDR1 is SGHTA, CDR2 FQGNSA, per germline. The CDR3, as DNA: TGTGCCAGCAGCAGAGTTGGCCGCGGATCAGCCCAGCATTTT. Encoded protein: CASSRVGRGSAQHF.

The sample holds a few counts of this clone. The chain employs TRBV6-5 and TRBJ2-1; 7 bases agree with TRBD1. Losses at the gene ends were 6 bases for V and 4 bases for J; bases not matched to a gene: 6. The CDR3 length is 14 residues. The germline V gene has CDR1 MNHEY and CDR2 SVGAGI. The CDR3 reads CASRRDSAYNEQFF. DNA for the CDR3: TGTGCCAGCAGACGGGACAGTGCGTACAATGAGCAGTTCTTC.

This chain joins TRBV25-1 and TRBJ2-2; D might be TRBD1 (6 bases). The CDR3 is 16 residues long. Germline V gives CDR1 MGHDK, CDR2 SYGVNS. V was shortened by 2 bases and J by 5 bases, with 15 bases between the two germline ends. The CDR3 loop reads CASSEPDRHRTGELFF. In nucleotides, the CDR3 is TGTGCCAGCAGTGAACCCGACAGGCATCGAACCGGGGAGCTGTTTTTT.

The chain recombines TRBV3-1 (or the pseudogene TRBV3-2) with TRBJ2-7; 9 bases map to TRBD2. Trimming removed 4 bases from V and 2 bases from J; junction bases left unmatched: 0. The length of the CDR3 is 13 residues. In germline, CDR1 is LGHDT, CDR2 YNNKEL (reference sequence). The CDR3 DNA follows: TGTGCCAGCAGCCGCGGGGGGGCCTACGAGCAGTACTTC. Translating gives CASSRGGAYEQYF.

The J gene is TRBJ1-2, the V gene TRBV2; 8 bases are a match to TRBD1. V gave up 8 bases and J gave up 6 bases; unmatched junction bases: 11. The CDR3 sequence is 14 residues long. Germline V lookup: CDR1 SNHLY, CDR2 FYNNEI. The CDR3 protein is CASYWSGQGDGYTF. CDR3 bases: TGTGCCAGCTACTGGTCTGGACAGGGTGATGGCTACACCTTC.

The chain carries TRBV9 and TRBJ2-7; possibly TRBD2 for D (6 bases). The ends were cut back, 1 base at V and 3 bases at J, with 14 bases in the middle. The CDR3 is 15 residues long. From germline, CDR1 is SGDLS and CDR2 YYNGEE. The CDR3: CASSVSDGGRYEQYF. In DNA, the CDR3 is TGTGCCAGCAGCGTATCCGACGGGGGACGCTACGAGCAGTACTTC.

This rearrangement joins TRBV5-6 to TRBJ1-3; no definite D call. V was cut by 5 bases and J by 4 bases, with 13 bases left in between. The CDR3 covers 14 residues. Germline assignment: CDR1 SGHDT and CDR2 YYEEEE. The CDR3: CASRPQEGGNTIYF. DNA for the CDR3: TGTGCCAGCAGACCCCAGGAGGGAGGAAACACCATATATTTT.

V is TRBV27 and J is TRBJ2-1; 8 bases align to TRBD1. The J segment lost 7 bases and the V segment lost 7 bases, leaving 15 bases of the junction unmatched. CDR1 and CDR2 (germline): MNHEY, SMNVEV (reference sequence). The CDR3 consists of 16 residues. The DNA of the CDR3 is TGTGCCAGCATGACAGGGGCCGGTTTAGGTGTTAATGAGCAGTTCTTC. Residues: CASMTGAGLGVNEQFF.

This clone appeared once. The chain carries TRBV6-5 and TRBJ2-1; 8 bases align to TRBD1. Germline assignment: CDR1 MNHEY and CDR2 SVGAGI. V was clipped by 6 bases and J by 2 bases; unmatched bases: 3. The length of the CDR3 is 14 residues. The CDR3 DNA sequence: TGTGCCAGCAGCCACAGGGGGACCTACAATGAGCAGTTCTTC. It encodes CASSHRGTYNEQFF.

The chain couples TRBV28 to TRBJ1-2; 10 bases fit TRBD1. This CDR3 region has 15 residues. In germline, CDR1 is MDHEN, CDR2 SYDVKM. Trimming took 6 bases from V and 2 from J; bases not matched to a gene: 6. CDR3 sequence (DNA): TGTGCCAGCAGCCCTGGGGACAGGGGCAACTATGGCTACACCTTC. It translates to CASSPGDRGNYGYTF.

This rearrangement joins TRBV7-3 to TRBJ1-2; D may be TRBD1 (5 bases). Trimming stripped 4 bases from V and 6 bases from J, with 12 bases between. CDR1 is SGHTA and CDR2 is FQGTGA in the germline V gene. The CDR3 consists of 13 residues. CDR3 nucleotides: TGTGCCAGCAGCTCGCAGGGTTTCGATGGCTACACCTTC. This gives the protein CASSSQGFDGYTF.

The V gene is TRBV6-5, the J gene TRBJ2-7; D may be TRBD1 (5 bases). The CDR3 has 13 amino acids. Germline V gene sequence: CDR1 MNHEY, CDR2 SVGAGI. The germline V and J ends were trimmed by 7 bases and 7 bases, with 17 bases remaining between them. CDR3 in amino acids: CASTGALGWEQYF. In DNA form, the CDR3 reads TGTGCCAGCACTGGGGCCTTGGGATGGGAGCAGTACTTC.

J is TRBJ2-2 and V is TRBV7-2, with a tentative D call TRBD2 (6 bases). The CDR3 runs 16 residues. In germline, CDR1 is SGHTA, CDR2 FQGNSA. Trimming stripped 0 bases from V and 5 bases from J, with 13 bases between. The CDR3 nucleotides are TGTGCCAGCAGCTTAGCTACGGGACTGAGTACCGGGGAGCTGTTTTTT. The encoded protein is CASSLATGLSTGELFF.

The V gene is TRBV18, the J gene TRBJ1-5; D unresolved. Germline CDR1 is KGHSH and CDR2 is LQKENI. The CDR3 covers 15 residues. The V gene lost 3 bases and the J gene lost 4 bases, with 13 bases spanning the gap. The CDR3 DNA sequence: TGTGCCAGCTCACCTTGGGAGGACCAAAATCAGCCCCAGCATTTT. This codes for CASSPWEDQNQPQHF. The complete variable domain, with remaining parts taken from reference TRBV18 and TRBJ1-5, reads NAGVMQNPRHLVRRRGQEARLRCSPMKGHSHVYWYRQLPEEGLKFMVYLQKENIIDESGMPKERFSAEFPKEGPSILRIQQVVRGDSAAYFCASSPWEDQNQPQHFGDGTRLSIL.

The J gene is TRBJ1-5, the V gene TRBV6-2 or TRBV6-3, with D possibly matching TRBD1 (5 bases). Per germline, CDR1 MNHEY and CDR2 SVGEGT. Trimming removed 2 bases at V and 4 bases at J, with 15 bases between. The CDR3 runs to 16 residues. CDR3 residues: CASSYRAGPSNQPQHF. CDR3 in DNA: TGTGCCAGCAGTTACCGGGCGGGACCTTCTAATCAGCCCCAGCATTTT.

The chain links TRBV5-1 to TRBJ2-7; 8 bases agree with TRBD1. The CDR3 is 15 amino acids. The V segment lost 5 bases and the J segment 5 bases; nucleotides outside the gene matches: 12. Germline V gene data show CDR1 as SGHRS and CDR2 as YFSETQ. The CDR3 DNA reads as TGCGCCAGCAGTCGGGGACGGACAGGGCTTCACGAGCAGTACTTC. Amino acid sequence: CASSRGRTGLHEQYF.

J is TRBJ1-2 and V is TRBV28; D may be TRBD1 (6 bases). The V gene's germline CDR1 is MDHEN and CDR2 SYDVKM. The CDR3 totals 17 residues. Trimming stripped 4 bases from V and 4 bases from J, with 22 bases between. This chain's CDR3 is CASSSHTRDRTFYGYTF. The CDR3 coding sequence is TGTGCCAGCAGTTCCCACACCCGTGACAGGACCTTCTATGGCTACACCTTC.

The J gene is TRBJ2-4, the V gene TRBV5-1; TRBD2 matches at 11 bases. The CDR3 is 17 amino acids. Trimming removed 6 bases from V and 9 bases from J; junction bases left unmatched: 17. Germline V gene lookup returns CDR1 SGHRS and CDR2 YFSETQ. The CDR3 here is CASTPGGDSGGVGIQYF. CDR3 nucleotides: TGCGCCAGCACCCCCGGTGGGGATAGCGGGGGGGTTGGCATTCAGTACTTC.

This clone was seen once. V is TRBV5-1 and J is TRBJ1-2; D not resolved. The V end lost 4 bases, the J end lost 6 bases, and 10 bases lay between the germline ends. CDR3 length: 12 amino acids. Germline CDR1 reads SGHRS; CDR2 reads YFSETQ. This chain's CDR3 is CASSQGRDGYTF. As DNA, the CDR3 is TGCGCCAGCAGCCAAGGGAGGGATGGCTACACCTTC.

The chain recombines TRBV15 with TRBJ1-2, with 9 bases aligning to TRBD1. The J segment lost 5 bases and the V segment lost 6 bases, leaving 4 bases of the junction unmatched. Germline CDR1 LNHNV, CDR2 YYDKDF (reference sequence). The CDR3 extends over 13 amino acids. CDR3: CATRGQGGYGYTF. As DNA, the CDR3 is TGTGCCACCAGGGGACAGGGTGGGTATGGCTACACCTTC.

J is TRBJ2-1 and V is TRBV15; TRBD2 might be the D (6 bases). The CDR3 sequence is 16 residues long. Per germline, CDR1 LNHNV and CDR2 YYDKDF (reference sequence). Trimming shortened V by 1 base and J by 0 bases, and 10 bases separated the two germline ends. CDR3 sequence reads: CATSRGGEVSYNEQFF. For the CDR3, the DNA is TGTGCCACCAGCAGAGGCGGGGAAGTCTCCTACAATGAGCAGTTCTTC.

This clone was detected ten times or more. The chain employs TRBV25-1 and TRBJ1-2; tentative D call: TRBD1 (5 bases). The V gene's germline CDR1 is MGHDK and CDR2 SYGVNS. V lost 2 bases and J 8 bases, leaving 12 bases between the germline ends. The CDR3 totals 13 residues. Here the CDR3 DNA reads TGTGCCAGCAGTGAACACGGGGGAAACGGCTACACCTTC. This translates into CASSEHGGNGYTF.

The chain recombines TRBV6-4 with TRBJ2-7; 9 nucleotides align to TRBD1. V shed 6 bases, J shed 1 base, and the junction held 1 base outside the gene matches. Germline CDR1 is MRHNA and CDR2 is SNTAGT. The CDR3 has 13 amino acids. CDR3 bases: TGTGCCAGCAGAGGGACAGGGTCCTACGAGCAGTACTTC. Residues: CASRGTGSYEQYF.